This T cell receptor beta chain was observed in a study of OX40 agonist ivuxolimab in advanced cancers. In the study overall: An agonistic anti-OX40 (CD134) antibody, ivuxolimab, was used to treat the patients. The study enrolled dose-escalation patients with hepatocellular carcinoma, melanoma, renal cell or head and neck cancer. The study, taken as a whole, reports: Averaging showed that CD8+ T cells had more expanded clones than CD4+ did. With doses of 0.1-3.0 mg/kg, partial responders showed among the lowest clonal expansion.

This CDR3 region has 17 residues. Germline CDR1 is SGHTS and CDR2 is YDEGEE. Trimming cost V 3 bases and J 3 bases, with 20 bases left between them. The repertoire was sequenced with immunoSEQ multiplex PCR; TCRdb's copy has only in-frame clones and lacks some. Here the sample spans approximately 94,000 clones, approximately 89% being singletons. Notes on this clone: Its matching antigen is unknown.

The V call is TRBV5-8, the J call TRBJ2-3, with D possibly matching TRBD2 (6 bases). The TCR originated in an adult with an advanced solid tumor such as melanoma, head and neck, liver or kidney cancer. Sequencing was performed on CD4+ or CD8+ T cells sorted from blood, taken in a trial of the OX40 agonist ivuxolimab. The CDR3 sequence is CASSWMGPLAFTDTQYF. DNA of the CDR3: TGTGCCAGCAGCTGGATGGGACCACTAGCTTTTACAGATACGCAGTATTTT.